The rows below give T cell receptor beta chains drawn from one sample of a study of long-term antiretroviral therapy in people with HIV. Assay used: immunoSEQ multiplex PCR; TCRdb lists only in-frame clones, some missing. The sample shows about 25,000 clones, 60% to 80% of them seen only once. The starting material was unsorted PBMCs, obtained 2.1 years after starting antiretroviral therapy. Receptor source: a man aged 25-40 years with HIV. Both conserved end residues are part of each CDR3. Fields, in order: J gene, clone size, V gene, D gene, CDR3 DNA, CDR3 protein. The D gene is left open where the match is weak. The listing skips clone size in some rows; elsewhere it reads once, few, many or a size class.

>TRBJ2-5|-|TRBV7-2|-
TGTGCCAGCAATTCCGGGGGAGGAAGCATTGGAGAGACCCAGTACTTC
CASNSGGGSIGETQYF
>TRBJ1-2|-|TRBV7-2|-
TGTGCCAGCAGCCCAGGACCAGGCCGCTACTCAAGGGCCGGCGGCTACACCTTC
CASSPGPGRYSRAGGYTF
>TRBJ2-1|-|TRBV14|-
TGTGCCAGCAGCCAAGTAGCTGAGCAGTTCTTC
CASSQVAEQFF
>TRBJ2-7|-|TRBV5-4|-
TGTGCCAGCAGCTTGGCATCTTCCTACGAGCAGTACTTC
CASSLASSYEQYF
>TRBJ2-2|-|TRBV28|TRBD2
TGTGCCAGCAGTTCTACTAGCGGGAGCCACGGGGAGCTGTTTTTT
CASSSTSGSHGELFF
>TRBJ1-5|few|TRBV7-2|-
TGTGCCAGCAGCTTAGAGGGGGTTGGCAATCAGCCCCAGCATTTT
CASSLEGVGNQPQHF
>TRBJ1-1|once|TRBV18|-
TGTGCCAGCTCCCCCCCAAGCAGGGGCGGCACTGAAGCTTTCTTT
CASSPPSRGGTEAFF
>TRBJ2-4|-|TRBV27|TRBD1
TGTGCCAGCAGTCCTGGGACAGGGCGAAACATTCAGTACTTC
CASSPGTGRNIQYF
>TRBJ1-5|-|TRBV2|TRBD1
TGTGCCAGCAGCCGGGGACAGGCGTCCAATCAGCCCCAGCATTTT
CASSRGQASNQPQHF
>TRBJ2-3|-|TRBV30|TRBD2
TGTGCCTGGAGTGCGACGGGAAGCGGGGTCGGAGATACGCAGTATTTT
CAWSATGSGVGDTQYF
>TRBJ1-6|-|TRBV5-4|-
TGTGCCAGCAGTTCCGGGACAACGGAATCACCCCTCCACTTT
CASSSGTTESPLHF
>TRBJ2-1|once|TRBV18|-
TGTGCCAGCTCACCACTATTAGCGGCAGCGGTAAACAATGAGCAGTTCTTC
CASSPLLAAAVNNEQFF
>TRBJ1-1|-|TRBV20-1|TRBD1
TGCAGTGCTAGATGGGGGACAGTCGCTTTCTTT
CSARWGTVAFF
>TRBJ1-4|-|TRBV6-6|-
TGTGCCAGCAGTTACGGGCGGGGGTTTGAAAAACTGTTTTTT
CASSYGRGFEKLFF
>TRBJ2-1|-|TRBV6-1|TRBD2
TGTGCCAGCAGCCTTAGCGGGGGGAGCTACAATGAGCAGTTCTTC
CASSLSGGSYNEQFF
>TRBJ1-6|-|TRBV6-5|TRBD1
TGTGCCAGCAAACTCGCCGGGACAGGGAATTCACCCCTCCACTTT
CASKLAGTGNSPLHF
>TRBJ1-2|-|TRBV5-4|-
TGTGCCAGCAGCTTTCAAGATAACTATGGCTACACCTTC
CASSFQDNYGYTF
>TRBJ2-2|-|TRBV5-1|-
TGCGCCAGCAGCGTGATCCCCCTTCCTGGGCCCGGGGAGCTGTTTTTT
CASSVIPLPGPGELFF
>TRBJ1-5|-|TRBV2|-
TGTGCCAGCAGTGAAGGGGTTCAGCCCCAGCATTTT
CASSEGVQPQHF
>TRBJ2-3|once|TRBV27|TRBD1
TGTGCCAGCAGTTATTTGACAGGGGGACGGGATACGCAGTATTTT
CASSYLTGGRDTQYF
>TRBJ2-7|-|TRBV5-1|TRBD1
TGCGCCAGCAGCGTCGGGACAGGTCTCTACGAGCAGTACTTT
CASSVGTGLYEQYF
>TRBJ1-1|-|TRBV5-1|-
TGCGCCAGCAGCTTGGAGCCGGGGACCGCTGAAGCTTTCTTT
CASSLEPGTAEAFF
>TRBJ1-3|-|TRBV5-6|-
TGTGCCAGCAGCTTGACGGGGGACTCTGGAAACACCATATATTTT
CASSLTGDSGNTIYF
>TRBJ2-1|-|TRBV11-2|-
TGTGCCAGCAGCGCCAGTAACAGGGTGGAGCAGTTCTTC
CASSASNRVEQFF
>TRBJ1-4|-|TRBV5-3|-
TGTGCCAGAAGCAGGTTGAGGGCTAATGAAAAACTGTTTTTT
CARSRLRANEKLFF
>TRBJ1-5|-|TRBV28|TRBD1
TGTGCCAGCAGTCCAGGGGGAGGCAATCAGCCCCAGCATTTT
CASSPGGGNQPQHF